This entry describes one T cell receptor (beta chain). The data belong to a study of cytomegalovirus exposure and HLA in healthy donors. Study at large: Inside one of the first data releases sat around 77 million unique TCRs taken from HLA-typed donors.

There are 18 residues in the CDR3. Germline assignment: CDR1 SGDLS and CDR2 YYNGEE. The V segment lost 0 bases and the J segment 4 bases; nucleotides outside the gene matches: 10. This PCR relied on a set of 60 Vbeta primers and 13 Jbeta primers. Method: immunoSEQ multiplex PCR; TCRdb's copy keeps in-frame clones and lacks some. The table shows 170,000 or so clones, with 70% to 90% occurring only once. The origin of this receptor is a young woman in good health and CMV-seronegative. The chain combines TRBV9 with TRBJ2-3; TRBD2 aligns across 11 bases. Material: PBMCs. The CDR3 is CASSVAGSGGAGSDTQYF. CDR3 DNA: TGTGCCAGCAGCGTAGCGGGTAGCGGGGGGGCTGGATCAGATACGCAGTATTTT.